The next 20 T cell receptor beta chains were all read from a single sample in a study of T cell clonality in common variable immunodeficiency. The data were produced by immunoSEQ multiplex PCR, yet TCRdb's version contains in-frame clones alone and is incomplete. The record shows tens of thousands of clones for this sample, with no singletons present. Sequenced: peripheral blood mononuclear cells. The receptors shown here come from a person between 18 and 75 years old in good health.

The table lists this clone with many counts. The missing CDR3 end, 3 residues past where the read stops, is filled in from the germline J gene. The rearrangement joins TRBV29-1 to TRBJ2-1; 10 positions agree with TRBD2. The ends lost 6 bases at V and 3 bases at J; junction bases unmatched: 17. The CDR3 runs 18 residues. CDR1 and CDR2 from the germline V gene are SQVTM and ANQGSEA. CDR3 bases read: TGCAGCGTACGAGCGGGGGGGAGTTCAGGGACGGGCTACAATGAG. Protein sequence: CSVRAGGSSGTGYNE. The CDR3, in full, reads CSVRAGGSSGTGYNEQFF.

This clone has at least ten counts. The read ends 3 residues early relative to the CDR3; the germline J gene fills the gap. V usage is TRBV7-8 and J usage is TRBJ1-1; D gene unclear. Germline V gene data show CDR1 as SGHVS and CDR2 as FQNEAQ. CDR3 length: 15 amino acids. V was trimmed by 2 bases and J by 0 bases, leaving 10 bases between them. The sequenced part of the CDR3 DNA is TGTGCCAGCAGCTTACCGTTAGGGTTGAACACTGAA. It codes for CASSLPLGLNTE. The entire CDR3 is CASSLPLGLNTEAFF.

In this sample, this clone turned up many times. The CDR3 end lies 3 residues beyond the end of the read and is filled in from the germline J gene. The chain employs TRBV29-1 and TRBJ2-7; 15 bases align to TRBD2. V gave up 6 bases and J gave up 3 bases; unmatched junction bases: 6. The CDR3 runs to 15 residues. The germline V gene encodes CDR1 SQVTM and CDR2 ANQGSEA. The covered CDR3 bases are TGCAGCGTGTGGACTAGCGGGAGGGCCAGCTACGAG. It codes for CSVWTSGRASYE. The whole CDR3 protein reads CSVWTSGRASYEQYF.

The table lists this clone with many counts. The read finishes 3 residues shy of the CDR3 end, and the germline J gene is used to complete it. This chain links TRBV7-2 with TRBJ2-7, with 8 bases that match TRBD2. V trimming: 4 bases; J trimming: 5 bases; junction bases outside the gene matches: 7. The CDR3 covers 14 residues. Germline V gene lookup returns CDR1 SGHTA and CDR2 FQGNSA. The CDR3 here is CASSYDGGVDEQYF. The covered CDR3 bases are TGTGCCAGCAGCTATGACGGGGGGGTTGACGAG.

This clone showed up many times. The CDR3 is cut off 3 residues early in the read; its end comes from the germline J gene. The gene calls are TRBV7-3 and TRBJ2-2, with TRBD2 matching 11 bases. CDR1 SGHTA and CDR2 FQGTGA come from the germline V gene. CDR3 length: 17 amino acids. V dropped 5 bases and J dropped 2; count of bases not matched to a gene: 7. The part of the CDR3 DNA that was read is TGTGCCAGCAGCCCAACTCTAGCGGGAGGTAACACCGGGGAG. Protein sequence: CASSPTLAGGNTGE. The full-length CDR3 reads as CASSPTLAGGNTGELFF.

This clone was counted ten times or more. The CDR3 goes on 3 residues after the read ends, and that part is filled in from the germline J gene. The gene calls are TRBV19 and TRBJ1-4; perhaps TRBD1 as D (5 bases). This CDR3 has 13 residues. With 6 bases removed from V and 8 bases from J, the gap between germline ends came to 13 bases. Germline V gene data show CDR1 as LNHDA and CDR2 as SQIVND (reference sequence). The CDR3 loop reads CASSDRHTEKLFF. CDR3 DNA (partial): TGTGCCAGTAGCGACAGACATACCGAAAAA.

This clone is categorized as medium-sized. The read halts 3 residues ahead of the CDR3 end, with the missing end drawn from the germline J gene. The chain has TRBV9 and TRBJ2-1; 10 bases agree with TRBD2. Germline trimming cut 7 bases from V and 8 bases from J; bases unmatched to any gene: 12. Germline V gives CDR1 SGDLS, CDR2 YYNGEE. This CDR3 spans 15 amino acids. CDR3 bases read: TGTGCCAGCGCTGAGCGGGAGGGTTCTTCGGATGAG. Amino acids: CASAEREGSSDE. The CDR3, in full, reads CASAEREGSSDEQFF.

This clone was seen many times. Read sequence stops 3 residues before the CDR3 end, and the germline J gene provides the missing end. The chain has TRBV10-3 and TRBJ1-5, with a possible D match to TRBD1 (5 bases). The V end lost 3 bases, the J end lost 6 bases, and 9 bases lay between the germline ends. The germline CDR1 and CDR2 sequences are ENHRY and SYGVKD. The CDR3 length is 13 residues. The CDR3 reads CAISDRVGQPQHF. Incomplete CDR3 DNA: TGTGCCATCAGTGACAGGGTGGGTCAGCCC.

This clone was seen ten or more times. The read is 3 residues too short to cover the CDR3 end, so that end is filled in from the germline J gene. This chain uses TRBV3-1 (or the pseudogene TRBV3-2) with TRBJ2-2, with no clear D. Germline V CDR1 and CDR2: LGHDT, YNNKEL (reference sequence). The length of the CDR3 is 15 residues. V lost 1 base and J lost 5, with 11 bases in between. Incomplete CDR3 DNA: TGTGCCAGCAGCCAAGTGGCCCCCCATACCGGGGAG. The encoded protein is CASSQVAPHTGE. The whole CDR3 protein is CASSQVAPHTGELFF.

This clone was recorded at least ten times. The read ends 3 residues shy of where the CDR3 ends; the end is completed using the germline J gene. The rearrangement links TRBV13 to TRBJ2-1, with 7 bases matching TRBD1. V gave up 8 bases and J gave up 3 bases; unmatched junction bases: 4. The CDR3 totals 13 residues. CDR1 PRHDT and CDR2 FYEKMQ come from the germline V gene (reference sequence). The CDR3 DNA, read in part, is TGTGCCAGCTGTCACAGGGGCTACAATGAG. This sequence encodes CASCHRGYNE. The whole CDR3 protein reads CASCHRGYNEQFF.

This clone was seen at least ten times. The read comes to an end 3 residues before the CDR3 does, leaving the germline J gene to fill in the end. The chain joins TRBV19 to TRBJ2-7; 10 nucleotides align to TRBD1. The CDR3 sequence is 14 residues long. The V and J ends lost 3 bases and 1 base, in that order; junction bases with no gene match: 0. Germline values: CDR1 LNHDA, CDR2 SQIVND (reference sequence). CDR3 amino acids: CASSMGQGSYEQYF. Partial CDR3 DNA: TGTGCCAGTAGTATGGGACAGGGGTCCTACGAG.

The table lists this clone with many counts. The CDR3 end lies 3 residues beyond the end of the read and is filled in from the germline J gene. The gene calls are TRBV19 and TRBJ2-7; maybe TRBD1 (5 bases). This CDR3 has 13 residues. Germline V gives CDR1 LNHDA, CDR2 SQIVND (reference sequence). Deletions cut 3 bases from V and 3 bases from J, with 9 bases between. The CDR3 loop reads CASSITGVYEQYF. CDR3 DNA (partial): TGTGCCAGTAGTATCACAGGCGTCTACGAG.

This clone was detected ten times or more. The sequenced fragment ends 3 residues before the CDR3 boundary, so the rest is inferred from the germline J gene. The chain combines TRBV7-2 with TRBJ2-3; D gene ambiguous. The CDR3 spans 12 residues. The germline gives CDR1 SGHTA, CDR2 FQGNSA. V lost 2 bases and J 6 bases, leaving 6 bases between the germline ends. CDR3 bases read: TGTGCCAGCAGCTTATATGTGGATACG. Translating gives CASSLYVDT. The full-length CDR3 reads as CASSLYVDTQYF.

This clone was seen ten or more times. The sequenced fragment ends 3 residues before the CDR3 boundary, so the rest is inferred from the germline J gene. V usage is TRBV10-2 and J usage is TRBJ2-3, with D maybe TRBD1 (6 bases). Germline V gene lookup returns CDR1 WSHSY and CDR2 SAAADI. V was pared by 6 bases and J by 1 base, with 17 bases between. CDR3 length: 16 residues. CDR3 DNA (partial): TGCGCCAGCAGCTCCCGAGGGGGACACCGCACAGATACG. Translated: CASSSRGGHRTDT. In full, the CDR3 is CASSSRGGHRTDTQYF.

This clone has more than one count but fewer than ten. The sequence runs out 3 residues before the end of the CDR3; the remainder is reconstructed from the germline J gene. V and J are TRBV30 and TRBJ1-2; 7 bases agree with TRBD1. Germline CDR1 and CDR2: GTSNPN and SVGIG (reference sequence). The CDR3 spans 13 residues. This CDR3 reads CATLGTASYDYTF. The part of the CDR3 DNA that was read is TGTGCCACCCTCGGGACAGCTTCCTACGAC. Full variable domain (remainder filled in from reference TRBV30 and TRBJ1-2): SQTIHQWPATLVQPVGSPLSLECTVEGTSNPNLYWYRQAAGRGLQLLFYSVGIGQISSEVPQNLSASRPQDRQFILSSKKLLLSDSGFYLCATLGTASYDYTFGSGTRLTVV.

This clone occurred many times. The sequence runs out 3 residues before the end of the CDR3; the remainder is reconstructed from the germline J gene. The genes are TRBV7-2 and TRBJ2-3; D is unresolved. The CDR3 is 15 amino acids. The V end lost 2 bases, the J end lost 2 bases, and 11 bases lay between the germline ends. The V gene's germline CDR1 is SGHTA and CDR2 FQGNSA. The sequenced CDR3 bases are TGTGCCAGCAGCTTAAAGGGCAGACCCACAGATACG. Translated, it gives CASSLKGRPTDT. The CDR3 in full is CASSLKGRPTDTQYF.

This clone was seen ten or more times. CDR3 in amino acids: CASSLVSGLERTQYF. Partial CDR3 DNA: TGTGCCAGCAGCTTAGTTTCGGGACTTGAGAGAACC. V usage is TRBV7-6 and J usage is TRBJ2-5; TRBD2 might be the D (6 bases). The read ends 3 residues before the CDR3 terminus; that terminus is restored from the germline J gene. CDR1 is SGHVS and CDR2 is FNYEAQ in the germline V gene. The length of the CDR3 is 15 residues. The whole variable domain, filled in from reference TRBV7-6 and TRBJ2-5, reads GAGVSQSPRYKVTKRGQDVALRCDPISGHVSLYWYRQALGQGPEFLTYFNYEAQQDKSGLPNDRFSAERPEGSISTLTIQRTEQRDSAMYRCASSLVSGLERTQYFGPGTRLLVL.

This clone was detected many times. This CDR3 reads CASSIDLETSNEQYF. The covered CDR3 bases are TGTGCCAGTAGTATAGATCTAGAGACTAGTAACGAG. The genes are TRBV19 and TRBJ2-7; tentatively, D is TRBD2 (6 bases). The CDR3 extends 3 residues past the end of the read, so its final part is completed from the germline J gene. The germline gives CDR1 LNHDA, CDR2 SQIVND (reference sequence). V lost 0 bases, J lost 5 bases, and 14 bases lay in between. The CDR3 totals 15 residues.

This clone was detected ten times or more. The read ends 3 residues early relative to the CDR3; the germline J gene fills the gap. This chain uses TRBV9 with TRBJ1-2, with TRBD1 identical over 7 bases. CDR1 and CDR2 (germline): SGDLS, YYNGEE. The CDR3 is 16 residues long. The J segment lost 3 bases and the V segment lost 3 bases, leaving 11 bases of the junction unmatched. The CDR3 DNA, read in part, is TGTGCCAGCAGCGCCCTTCCCGGGACAGAGTACTATGGC. This codes for CASSALPGTEYYG. The complete CDR3 reads CASSALPGTEYYGYTF.

This clone was observed many times. The CDR3 extends 3 residues past the end of the read, so its final part is completed from the germline J gene. The gene calls are TRBV7-6 and TRBJ2-7, with 7 positions matching TRBD1. CDR3 length equals 17 residues. Germline V gene data show CDR1 as SGHVS and CDR2 as FNYEAQ. V was pared by 1 base and J by 2 bases, with 11 bases of the junction left unmatched. The CDR3 loop reads CASSLVVGTGEPYEQYF. The DNA read from the CDR3 is TGTGCCAGCAGCTTAGTGGTTGGAACAGGGGAGCCCTACGAG.